The clone carrying this T cell receptor beta chain was counted only a few times. As yet, its antigen is unknown. Expressed TCRB transcripts were sequenced because the isolated RNA had all been reverse transcribed beforehand. Assay: immunoSEQ multiplex PCR; the TCRdb copy retains only in-frame clones and omits some. The top ten hold more than 0.095% of the sample, which has about 640,000 clones, 9.5% to 15% seen once. The data stem from a study of beta chain features in type 1 diabetes. General study results and limits: There was no resolution here of whether HLA type influences TCRB rearrangement. For type 1 diabetes patients, VDJ junctions showed fewer insertions and more deletions. Shortening that was moderate but significant affected the TCRB CDR3s of Type 1 diabetes patients in all four CD4+ subsets.

Material for sequencing was naive CD4+ T cells from blood. The clonotype originates from a man aged 25 to 45 with type 1 diabetes.

The CDR3 DNA reads as TGCGCCAGCAGCTTGGAGTCCAAACGGGTGCAGTTCTTC. Translation: CASSLESKRVQFF. This chain connects TRBV5-1 to TRBJ2-1; no clear D gene. Germline V CDR1 and CDR2: SGHRS, YFSETQ. The CDR3 sequence is 13 residues long. Trimming left V 0 bases short and J 12 bases short, with 13 bases between. The full variable domain, its missing parts supplied by reference TRBV5-1 and TRBJ2-1, is KAGVTQTPRYLIKTRGQQVTLSCSPISGHRSVSWYQQTPGQGLQFLFEYFSETQRNKGNFPGRFSGRQFSNSRSEMNVSTLELGDSALYLCASSLESKRVQFFGPGTRLTVL.